This entry is about one T cell receptor (beta chain). What it recognizes is unknown. Germline CDR1 is LGHDT and CDR2 is YNNKEL (reference sequence). This CDR3 region has 18 residues. V was shortened by 0 bases and J by 2 bases, with 19 bases between the two germline ends. 5'RACE primed from the constant segment yielded TCR alpha and TCR beta cDNA libraries bearing sample barcodes and UMIs. Each CDR3 protein gets one entry after TCRdb re-called the 5' RACE reads with MiXCR. The sample holds about 140,000 distinct CDR3 sequences; over 15% are singletons and the top ten take under 2.5%. The sample belongs to a study of T-cell memory formation after mild COVID-19. Overall study findings and caveats: Among contracting clones, CD4+ were mainly CM/EM and CD8+ enriched in EMRA. Second-wave clones that peaked on day 37 lacked confirmed SARS-CoV-2 specificity.

J is TRBJ1-2 and V is TRBV3-1; no reliable D call. This TCR came from an adult woman who had mild COVID-19 (a few samples of this study predate the infection). Cell type and time point are not known. Input material: PBMCs or a T cell subset sorted from them (not recorded which). This CDR3 reads CASSQEGGIGLMNYGYTF. CDR3 DNA: TGTGCCAGCAGCCAAGAAGGTGGGATCGGACTCATGAACTATGGCTACACCTTC. Using reference TRBV3-1 and TRBJ1-2 for the parts outside the CDR3, the full variable domain is DTAVSQTPKYLVTQMGNDKSIKCEQNLGHDTMYWYKQDSKKFLKIMFSYNNKELIINETVPNRFSPKSPDKAHLNLHINSLELGDSAVYFCASSQEGGIGLMNYGYTFGSGTRLTVV.